The next 9 T cell receptor beta chains were all read from a single sample in a study of T cell clonality in common variable immunodeficiency. Profiling relied on immunoSEQ multiplex PCR, and the TCRdb table lists in-frame clones only, not all of them. This sample carries tens of thousands of clones, none of them present only once. The sample taken for sequencing was peripheral blood mononuclear cells. These receptors originate from a person aged 18 to 75 in good health.

This clone was recorded many times. Sequencing ends 3 residues short of the CDR3 end; the germline J gene provides the rest. J is TRBJ2-3 and V is TRBV30; 11 bases map to TRBD2. Losses at the gene ends were 2 bases for V and 4 bases for J; bases not matched to a gene: 5. CDR1 GTSNPN and CDR2 SVGIG come from the germline V gene (reference sequence). This CDR3 region has 15 residues. Partial CDR3 DNA: TGTGCCTGGAGTCGTAGCGGGGGGGCCTCAGATACG. It translates to CAWSRSGGASDT. The CDR3 as a whole reads CAWSRSGGASDTQYF.

In its sample, this clone was seen many times. The read gets to within 3 residues of the CDR3 end, and the germline J gene fills in the rest. This rearrangement joins TRBV5-6 to TRBJ2-5; 7 bases map to TRBD1. The CDR3 has 15 residues. Germline V CDR1 and CDR2: SGHDT, YYEEEE. V lost 0 bases and J lost 5; bases outside the gene matches: 7. The covered CDR3 bases are TGTGCCAGCAGCTTGGAAGACAGGGAAGGGGAGACC. Its translation is CASSLEDREGET. The complete CDR3 sequence is CASSLEDREGETQYF.

This clone was observed at least ten times. The read ends 3 residues shy of where the CDR3 ends; the end is completed using the germline J gene. The rearrangement links TRBV19 to TRBJ1-2; maybe TRBD1 (5 bases). Germline V lookup: CDR1 LNHDA, CDR2 SQIVND (reference sequence). The CDR3 contains 15 residues. Trimming left V 5 bases short and J 4 bases short, with 17 bases between. CDR3 protein: CASSLDTLTLYGYTF. The covered CDR3 bases are TGTGCCAGTAGTCTGGACACACTAACGCTCTATGGC.

This clone was counted ten times or more. The read terminates 3 residues ahead of where the CDR3 ends, so the germline J gene completes it. The J gene is TRBJ2-2, the V gene TRBV5-1; possibly TRBD1 for D (5 bases). Trimming removed 0 bases from V and 4 bases from J, with 7 bases in between. Germline V gives CDR1 SGHRS, CDR2 YFSETQ. The CDR3 sequence is 14 residues long. Partial CDR3 DNA: TGCGCCAGCAGCTTGGGAACAGGCACCGGGGAG. Its protein product is CASSLGTGTGE. From start to end, the CDR3 is CASSLGTGTGELFF.

This clone was recorded many times. The read finishes 3 residues shy of the CDR3 end, and the germline J gene is used to complete it. This chain joins TRBV2 and TRBJ1-2; the D gene is possibly TRBD1 (6 bases). The V gene lost 4 bases and the J gene lost 4 bases, with 10 bases spanning the gap. Germline lookup yields CDR1 SNHLY and CDR2 FYNNEI. CDR3 length: 13 residues. The part of the CDR3 DNA that was read is TGTGCCAGCAGTGCAGGGGTGCTCTATGGC. Protein product: CASSAGVLYG. The entire CDR3 sequence reads CASSAGVLYGYTF.

In its sample, this clone was seen many times. From the germline J gene comes the end of the CDR3, since the read stops 3 residues before it. This rearrangement joins TRBV18 to TRBJ1-1; D not certain. CDR3 length: 16 amino acids. V lost 2 bases, J lost 0 bases, and 13 bases lay in between. Per germline, CDR1 KGHSH and CDR2 LQKENI. CDR3 sequence: CASSPSGIYMNTEAFF. The sequenced CDR3 bases are TGTGCCAGCTCACCATCGGGGATATACATGAACACTGAA.

This clone has at least ten counts. Incomplete CDR3 DNA: TGTGCCTGGAGTGTAATGGGCGGGACATTTGTCACCTACGAG. Protein product: CAWSVMGGTFVTYE. The CDR3 in full is CAWSVMGGTFVTYEQYF. V and J are TRBV30 and TRBJ2-7, with D tentatively TRBD1 or TRBD2 (6 bases each). The CDR3 end falls 3 residues outside the read, so it is completed with the germline J gene. The ends were cut back, 0 bases at V and 2 bases at J, with 20 bases in the middle. This CDR3 region has 17 residues. The germline CDR1 and CDR2 sequences are GTSNPN and SVGIG (reference sequence). The full variable domain, completed using reference TRBV30 and TRBJ2-7, is SQTIHQWPATLVQPVGSPLSLECTVEGTSNPNLYWYRQAAGRGLQLLFYSVGIGQISSEVPQNLSASRPQDRQFILSSKKLLLSDSGFYLCAWSVMGGTFVTYEQYFGPGTRLTVT.

This clone was recorded at least ten times. Read data end 3 residues before the CDR3 end; the end is taken from the germline J gene. The V call is TRBV6-1, the J call TRBJ2-3; maybe TRBD2 (6 bases). Germline CDR1 MNHNS, CDR2 SASEGT. The CDR3 extends over 15 amino acids. The germline V and J ends were trimmed by 4 bases and 2 bases, with 13 bases remaining between them. The chain's CDR3 is CASSAYSGSTDTQYF. Partial CDR3 DNA: TGTGCCAGCAGTGCCTATAGCGGATCCACAGATACG.

In this sample, this clone turned up many times. The CDR3 extends 3 residues past the end of the read, so its final part is completed from the germline J gene. The gene calls are TRBV20-1 and TRBJ2-5; perhaps TRBD1 as D (6 bases). The CDR3 loop spans 16 amino acids. CDR1 and CDR2 (germline): DFQATT, SNEGSKA (reference sequence). Trimming left V 6 bases short and J 1 base short, with 21 bases between. The CDR3 reads CSARGWQGPLQETQYF. Partial CDR3 DNA: TGCAGTGCCAGGGGCTGGCAGGGGCCGCTCCAAGAGACC.